Following are 29 T cell receptor beta chains from one sample sequenced in a study of T cell responses to AZD1222 COVID-19 vaccine (dated by TCRdb to the early 2020s). Libraries were made using the immunoSEQ multiplex PCR assay. Here the immuneACCESS table is served through TCRdb, limited to in-frame sequences with V and J called. Missing clones are a known gap in these copies; in checked studies unresolved V genes cover under half, and the rest lacks a known reason. This sample holds 150,000 or so clones; about 93% were observed only once. Of the sample, less than 5.5% is held by the ten largest clones. In light of the paper, this sample's time point label describes: baseline before first vaccination. Sequencing used peripheral blood, obtained on day 0 of AZD1222 vaccination. These receptors came from an adult in good health.

This chain uses TRBV4-3 with TRBJ1-2; maybe TRBD1 (5 bases). The germline V and J ends were trimmed by 1 base and 0 bases, with 6 bases remaining between them. Germline V CDR1 and CDR2: LGHNA, YSLEER. There are 14 residues in the CDR3. For the CDR3, the DNA is TGCGCCAGCAGCCAAGGGGACGCTAACTATGGCTACACCTTC. Its protein product is CASSQGDANYGYTF.

The chain uses TRBV7-9 and TRBJ2-3, with a possible D match to TRBD2 (5 bases). The CDR3 has 17 amino acids. The V end was cut by 0 bases, the J end by 7 bases, with 20 bases between. The germline V gene encodes CDR1 SEHNR and CDR2 FQNEAQ (reference sequence). CDR3 residues: CASSLARVGGNPHTQYF. As DNA, the CDR3 is TGTGCCAGCAGCTTAGCGAGGGTGGGCGGAAACCCCCATACGCAGTATTTT.

The chain combines TRBV4-2 with TRBJ2-6; D might be TRBD2 (5 bases). With 1 base removed from V and 2 bases from J, the gap between germline ends came to 15 bases. Germline V gives CDR1 LGHNA, CDR2 YNFKEQ. This CDR3 has 18 residues. CDR3 protein: CASSQVVLGVPGANVLTF. Here the CDR3 DNA reads TGTGCCAGCAGCCAAGTCGTTCTGGGAGTCCCTGGGGCCAACGTCCTGACTTTC.

The chain employs TRBV4-1 and TRBJ1-6, with no clear D. The germline gives CDR1 MGHRA, CDR2 YSYEKL. V lost 3 bases and J 12 bases, leaving 18 bases between the germline ends. This CDR3 has 15 amino acids. The CDR3 protein is CASSHGGMGVGPLHF. The CDR3 nucleotides are TGCGCCAGCAGCCACGGAGGGATGGGAGTTGGACCCCTCCACTTT.

The rearrangement uses TRBV9 and TRBJ2-3, with TRBD2 matching 8 bases. Germline V gene data show CDR1 as SGDLS and CDR2 as YYNGEE. This CDR3 region has 18 residues. V shed 0 bases and J 3 bases; nucleotides not matched to a gene: 12. The CDR3 reads CASSVVPHGREETDTQYF. The DNA for the CDR3 is TGTGCCAGCAGCGTAGTCCCTCATGGGCGGGAGGAAACAGATACGCAGTATTTT.

The rearrangement uses TRBV14 and TRBJ2-7; no clear D gene. V was pared by 0 bases and J by 3 bases, with 6 bases between. Looked up from germline, CDR1 is SGHDN and CDR2 is FVKESK. The CDR3 covers 13 residues. DNA for the CDR3: TGTGCCAGCAGCCAAGACACCTTCTACGAGCAGTACTTC. Protein sequence: CASSQDTFYEQYF.

The chain recombines TRBV11-2 with TRBJ2-7; TRBD2 aligns across 13 bases. The CDR3 consists of 17 residues. V was clipped by 5 bases and J by 0 bases; unmatched bases: 7. CDR1 is SGHAT, CDR2 FQNNGV, per germline. This CDR3 reads CASSRGLAGPRSYEQYF. The CDR3 nucleotides are TGTGCCAGCAGCCGGGGACTAGCGGGGCCCCGCTCCTACGAGCAGTACTTC.

The chain joins TRBV5-1 to TRBJ2-7; D call uncertain. Trimming stripped 0 bases from V and 5 bases from J, with 3 bases between. Germline loops: CDR1 SGHRS, CDR2 YFSETQ. This CDR3 spans 11 amino acids. CDR3 sequence reads: CASSLGNEQYF. DNA for the CDR3: TGCGCCAGCAGCTTGGGGAACGAGCAGTACTTC.

The chain is built from TRBV6-6 and TRBJ1-6; possible D gene TRBD1, 5 bases. This CDR3 contains 14 residues. The V end was cut by 5 bases, the J end by 10 bases, with 15 bases between. Looked up from germline, CDR1 is MNHNY and CDR2 is SVGAGI (reference sequence). DNA of the CDR3: TGTGCCAGCAGTCGGACATCCCTGGAGTCACCCCTCCACTTT. This codes for CASSRTSLESPLHF.

This clone was counted only a few times. The chain employs TRBV2 and TRBJ1-1; 8 nucleotides match TRBD1. CDR3 length: 14 amino acids. The trim removed 7 bases at V and 2 bases at J, leaving 6 bases unmatched. CDR1 and CDR2 from the germline V gene are SNHLY and FYNNEI. The DNA for the CDR3 is TGTGCCAGCATACAGGGGGTATATAACACTGAAGCTTTCTTT. As protein: CASIQGVYNTEAFF.

The chain combines TRBV20-1 with TRBJ2-1; 10 bases map to TRBD1. Per germline, CDR1 DFQATT and CDR2 SNEGSKA (reference sequence). This CDR3 contains 19 residues. J was trimmed by 6 bases and V by 3 bases; bases with no gene match: 20. Written as DNA, the CDR3 is TGCAGTGCTAGTAGGGCGACAGGGGGCGCCTTATTTATCGGCAATGAGCAGTTCTTC. It is translated as CSASRATGGALFIGNEQFF.

CDR3 loop: CASRVQGAGYEQYF. DNA of the CDR3: TGTGCCAGCAGAGTACAGGGGGCGGGCTACGAGCAGTACTTC. The rearrangement uses TRBV28 and TRBJ2-7; TRBD1 aligns across 9 bases. The CDR3 has 14 amino acids. The ends lost 6 bases at V and 3 bases at J; junction bases unmatched: 6. Germline lookup yields CDR1 MDHEN and CDR2 SYDVKM.

The chain couples TRBV9 to TRBJ2-3; a weak D match, TRBD2 (5 bases). CDR1 and CDR2 from the germline V gene are SGDLS and YYNGEE. This CDR3 has 15 residues. V was pared by 0 bases and J by 1 base, with 9 bases between. CDR3 in DNA: TGTGCCAGCAGCGTAGCGCCTAGCCGCACAGATACGCAGTATTTT. Its protein product is CASSVAPSRTDTQYF. Drawing the rest from reference TRBV9 and TRBJ2-3, the complete variable domain is DSGVTQTPKHLITATGQRVTLRCSPRSGDLSVYWYQQSLDQGLQFLIQYYNGEERAKGNILERFSAQQFPDLHSELNLSSLELGDSALYFCASSVAPSRTDTQYFGPGTRLTVL.

This clone has just a few counts. The V gene is TRBV10-2, the J gene TRBJ2-7, with 7 bases matching TRBD2. This CDR3 is 14 amino acids long. In germline, CDR1 is WSHSY, CDR2 SAAADI. V shed 8 bases and J 3 bases; nucleotides not matched to a gene: 10. The DNA for the CDR3 is TGCGCCAGCCACGCTGAGGGAGGGAACTACGAGCAGTACTTC. This codes for CASHAEGGNYEQYF.

The genes are TRBV11-1 and TRBJ2-7; TRBD1 matches 7 bases. This CDR3 has 13 residues. Unmatched junction bases numbered 1, after V lost 4 bases and J lost 1 base. Germline CDR1 SGHAT, CDR2 FQDESV (reference sequence). CDR3 sequence: CASSSTGSYEQYF. DNA of the CDR3: TGTGCCAGCAGCTCGACAGGGTCCTACGAGCAGTACTTC.

This chain uses TRBV19 with TRBJ2-1, with unresolved D. The CDR3 contains 12 residues. Looked up from germline, CDR1 is LNHDA and CDR2 is SQIVND (reference sequence). Trimming removed 3 bases from V and 7 bases from J, with 7 bases in between. In DNA form, the CDR3 reads TGTGCCAGTAGTATTAGTAGAAATGAGCAGTTCTTC. The encoded protein is CASSISRNEQFF. Filled out from reference TRBV19 and TRBJ2-1, the complete variable domain reads DGGITQSPKYLFRKEGQNVTLSCEQNLNHDAMYWYRQDPGQGLRLIYYSQIVNDFQKGDIAEGYSVSREKKESFPLTVTSAQKNPTAFYLCASSISRNEQFFGPGTRLTVL.

The rearrangement uses TRBV4-3 and TRBJ1-2; possibly TRBD1 for D (5 bases). Trimming removed 2 bases at V and 2 bases at J, with 15 bases between. The germline V gene has CDR1 LGHNA and CDR2 YSLEER. The CDR3 length is 16 residues. The CDR3 reads CASSQRGAGRNYGYTF. The CDR3, as DNA: TGCGCCAGCAGCCAACGAGGGGCCGGAAGAAACTATGGCTACACCTTC.

The rearrangement uses TRBV29-1 and TRBJ1-1; 9 bases agree with TRBD1. Germline CDR1 is SQVTM and CDR2 is ANQGSEA. With V trimmed by 7 bases and J by 6 bases, 6 bases remained unmatched. The CDR3 is 12 amino acids. The CDR3 reads CSARDREAEAFF. The CDR3 DNA reads TGCAGCGCCCGGGACAGGGAAGCTGAAGCTTTCTTT.

This clone showed up just once. The CDR3 DNA sequence: TGCAGCGTTAGCCGACAGAAGCCCCCCTACGAGCAGTACTTC. Encoded protein: CSVSRQKPPYEQYF. This chain connects TRBV29-1 to TRBJ2-7; D possibly corresponds to TRBD1 (5 bases). The ends were cut back, 5 bases at V and 2 bases at J, with 16 bases in the middle. This CDR3 spans 14 amino acids. Germline lookup yields CDR1 SQVTM and CDR2 ANQGSEA.

The chain couples TRBV19 to TRBJ1-6; D perhaps matches TRBD1 (5 bases). The CDR3 length is 15 residues. Germline CDR1 and CDR2: LNHDA and SQIVND (reference sequence). The V end was cut by 5 bases, the J end by 7 bases, with 15 bases between. CDR3 sequence reads: CASSRIGGTNSPLHF. As DNA, the CDR3 is TGTGCCAGTAGTCGGATCGGGGGGACGAATTCACCCCTCCACTTT.

The chain joins TRBV6-2 or TRBV6-3 to TRBJ2-3; TRBD1 is a possible D gene (6 bases). This CDR3 has 16 amino acids. V lost 2 bases, J lost 3 bases, and 15 bases lay in between. Germline V lookup: CDR1 MNHEY, CDR2 SVGEGT. CDR3 sequence (DNA): TGTGCCAGCAGTTACACAGGGCAGACCCTTACAGATACGCAGTATTTT. Its translation: CASSYTGQTLTDTQYF.

The chain couples TRBV28 to TRBJ1-2; 8 bases agree with TRBD1. Germline lookup yields CDR1 MDHEN and CDR2 SYDVKM. The CDR3 spans 15 residues. Unmatched junction bases numbered 6, after V lost 2 bases and J lost 4 bases. The CDR3: CASSLTPQGGYGYTF. DNA of the CDR3: TGTGCCAGCAGTTTAACCCCACAGGGGGGCTATGGCTACACCTTC.

The chain couples TRBV5-5 to TRBJ2-7; D is ambiguous. Trimming pared 3 bases from V and 4 bases from J, leaving 8 bases between. Germline CDR1 is SGHKS and CDR2 is YYEKEE (reference sequence). The CDR3 contains 12 residues. The CDR3 region has the DNA TGTGCCAGCAGCTCCCAGTCGTACGAGCAGTACTTC. It is translated as CASSSQSYEQYF.

The gene calls are TRBV6-5 and TRBJ1-2; 8 positions agree with TRBD1. With 6 bases clipped from V and 8 bases from J, the junction kept 8 bases outside the gene matches. CDR1 and CDR2 from the germline V gene are MNHEY and SVGAGI. This CDR3 has 13 residues. The CDR3, as DNA: TGTGCCAGCAGAGGAGGACAGGGAGGAGGCTACACCTTC. Encoded protein: CASRGGQGGGYTF.

V and J are TRBV6-2 or TRBV6-3 and TRBJ2-7, with no clear D. Germline values: CDR1 MNHEY, CDR2 SVGEGT. Trimming cost V 3 bases and J 4 bases, with 7 bases left between them. This CDR3 contains 12 residues. This chain's CDR3 is CASSYERYEQYF. The DNA of the CDR3 is TGTGCCAGCAGTTATGAAAGGTACGAGCAGTACTTC.

V and J are TRBV10-1 and TRBJ1-2; possibly TRBD1 for D (6 bases). Trimming removed 4 bases from V and 1 base from J, with 22 bases in between. This CDR3 region has 18 residues. Germline assignment: CDR1 WNHNN and CDR2 SYGVQD (reference sequence). CDR3 in amino acids: CASSVATGPLTFNYGYTF. As DNA, the CDR3 is TGCGCCAGCAGTGTAGCTACAGGGCCCCTAACCTTTAACTATGGCTACACCTTC.

J is TRBJ2-7 and V is TRBV4-3; 8 bases map to TRBD1. The V gene end was trimmed by 4 bases and the J gene end by 2 bases; junction bases not matched to a gene: 7. The CDR3 is 15 amino acids. Germline CDR1 is LGHNA and CDR2 is YSLEER. The DNA of the CDR3 is TGCGCCAGCAGCCTTGGACAGGGCCAGCCCTACGAGCAGTACTTC. Translated, it gives CASSLGQGQPYEQYF.

This chain connects TRBV4-3 to TRBJ2-1, with 13 nucleotides matching TRBD2. This CDR3 region has 16 residues. Germline V CDR1 and CDR2: LGHNA, YSLEER. Trimming took 3 bases from V and 2 from J; bases not matched to a gene: 1. For the CDR3, the DNA is TGCGCCAGCAGCCACGGACTAGCGGGGGCCTACAATGAGCAGTTCTTC. Encoded protein: CASSHGLAGAYNEQFF.

The chain has TRBV15 and TRBJ1-5; tentatively, D is TRBD1 (6 bases). There are 14 residues in the CDR3. Germline CDR1 and CDR2: LNHNV and YYDKDF (reference sequence). Trimming stripped 1 base from V and 6 bases from J, with 10 bases between. In DNA form, the CDR3 reads TGTGCCACCAGCAGAGGGGGGCATATTCAGCCCCAGCATTTT. Protein product: CATSRGGHIQPQHF.